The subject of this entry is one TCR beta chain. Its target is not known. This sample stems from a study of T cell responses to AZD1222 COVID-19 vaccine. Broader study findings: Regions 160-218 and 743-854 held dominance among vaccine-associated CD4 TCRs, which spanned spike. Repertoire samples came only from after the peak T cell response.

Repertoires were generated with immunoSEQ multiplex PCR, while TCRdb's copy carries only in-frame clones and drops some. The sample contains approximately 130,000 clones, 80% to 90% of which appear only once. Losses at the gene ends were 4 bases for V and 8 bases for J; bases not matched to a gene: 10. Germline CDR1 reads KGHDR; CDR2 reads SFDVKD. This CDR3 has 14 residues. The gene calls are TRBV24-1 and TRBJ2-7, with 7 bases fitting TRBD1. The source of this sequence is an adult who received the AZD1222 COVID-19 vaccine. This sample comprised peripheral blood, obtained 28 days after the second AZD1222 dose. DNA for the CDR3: TGTGCCACCAGTGACCAGGGGGTTTTCCCCAAGCAGTACTTC. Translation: CATSDQGVFPKQYF.